This T cell receptor (beta chain) was sequenced for a study of beta chain features in type 1 diabetes. In the study overall: Age and gender were similar between patients and healthy donors, as were cell yields. Examination spanned fewer than 140,000,000 sorted cells from all samples. General observations from the study: Within the patient group, naive, central memory and Treg TCRB repertoires appeared more similar to each other than within healthy donors.

Cells sorted by CD45RO/CCR7/CD25/CD127/CD95/CD27 comprised CD4+ naive, central memory, regulatory and stem cell-like memory cells. J lost 3 bases, V lost 10 bases, and 11 bases had no gene match. The CDR3 sequence is 14 residues long. Germline CDR1 and CDR2: MNHEY and SVGAGI. A note on this clone: The antigen remains unidentified.

Reverse transcription of all isolated RNA meant that expressed TCRB transcripts were sequenced. TCRdb keeps only in-frame clones here, not all; method: immunoSEQ multiplex PCR. The table records fewer than 250,000 clones, more than 9% of them present only once. This clonotype originated in a woman aged 18-29 years in good health. The sequenced sample was naive CD4+ T cells from blood. The chain recombines TRBV6-5 with TRBJ1-2; 7 nucleotides match TRBD1. Here the CDR3 DNA reads TGTGCCACCTCCCGGCCAGGGGGAGACTATGGCTACACCTTC. Amino acid sequence: CATSRPGGDYGYTF.